Detailed here is one TCR beta chain. Per the study methods: Filtering differed, since immunoSEQ gave only junction sequences and no quality scores. Sequenced by immunoSEQ multiplex PCR; TCRdb stores in-frame clones only, minus some. V, J and clone size reflect that table, while D and trimming were determined from the DNA. Here the sample spans hundreds of thousands of clones, around 96% being singletons. There are 17 residues in the CDR3. Germline values: CDR1 MGHRA, CDR2 YSYEKL. V was pared by 2 bases and J by 3 bases, with 6 bases of the junction left unmatched. This sample was included in a study of shared clonotypes between healthy human individuals. The wider study: There were three CD4 naive, three CD4 memory, two CD8 naive and one CD8 memory plates per donor.

Naive CD8 populations comprised CD45RO-negative cells positively selected for CCR7, excluding terminally differentiated effector memory CD45RA+ cells. The sequencing input was naive CD8+ T cells sorted from blood. The receptor comes from a woman in her thirties in good health. The V and J genes are TRBV4-1 and TRBJ2-7, with TRBD2 matching 14 bases. DNA for the CDR3: TGCGCCAGCAGCCAACGAGTCGGGACTAGCGGGAGCTACGAGCAGTACTTC. Translation: CASSQRVGTSGSYEQYF.